These 3 T cell receptor beta chains were sequenced from one sample in a study of blood T cell repertoires in COVID-19. Using immunoSEQ multiplex PCR, the repertoire was profiled, and TCRdb retains in-frame clones only, with some absent. The repertoire holds about 270,000 clones, with around nine tenths as singletons. What was sequenced was peripheral blood. Every receptor here comes from a man aged 50 to 59 with acute or convalescent COVID-19.

V and J are TRBV6-6 and TRBJ2-5; maybe TRBD1 (6 bases). Trimming left V 4 bases short and J 5 bases short, with 11 bases between. This CDR3 region has 13 residues. Germline V CDR1 and CDR2: MNHNY, SVGAGI (reference sequence). DNA of the CDR3: TGTGCCAGCAGTTCCAGGGGTTTTGAGACCCAGTACTTC. It translates to CASSSRGFETQYF.

The chain has TRBV4-2 and TRBJ1-3; maybe TRBD1 (6 bases). The CDR3 covers 16 residues. The ends were cut back, 5 bases at V and 2 bases at J, with 16 bases in the middle. Germline assignment: CDR1 LGHNA and CDR2 YNFKEQ. In nucleotides, the CDR3 is TGTGCCAGCAGCATGGGACAAGACCATACTGGAAACACCATATATTTT. Its translation is CASSMGQDHTGNTIYF.

This clone appeared a single time. This chain uses TRBV7-2 with TRBJ2-7, with 7 bases aligning to TRBD1. The CDR3 runs 19 residues. The V and J ends lost 1 base and 2 bases, in that order; junction bases with no gene match: 17. Per germline, CDR1 SGHTA and CDR2 FQGNSA. As DNA, the CDR3 is TGTGCCAGCAGCTTAGGAGTCCCGGACCCAACCGGGACAGCCTACGAGCAGTACTTC. It specifies CASSLGVPDPTGTAYEQYF.